Here is one T cell receptor beta chain with its context. This clone was observed a single time. Which antigen it targets is not known. No much larger clone is present one base from it, and per-base qualities are unavailable. Trimming takes 5 bases off V and 0 bases off J; junction bases not matched to a gene: 2. Looking up the germline V gene (reference sequence) yields CDR1 SGHNT and CDR2 YYREEE. Its CDR3 holds 15 amino acids, cysteine through phenylalanine. The entry retains the CDR3 DNA only, 45 bases that are in frame from base 1. Libraries were constructed by the immunoSEQ multiplex PCR assay. Imported from immuneACCESS, the table was reduced by TCRdb to in-frame sequences with V and J called. These copies leave out some clones; in studies compared against another copy, an unresolved V gene accounts for under half, and the cause of the remainder is not known. This sample lists roughly 88,000 clones; just under 85% were detected once. Approximately 19% of the sample is in the top ten clones.

This sample is drawn from a study of control samples from healthy donors and cancer patients (TCRdb year 2020). This receptor was taken from a man between 25 and 39 years old in good health. The rearrangement joined TRBV5-4 to TRBJ2-2; TRBD2 matches 9 bases in the middle. Sequenced material: blood. Here is the DNA: TGTGCCAGCAGAGGCGGGGGGGCGAACACCGGGGAGCTGTTTTTT. It encodes CASRGGGANTGELFF.